This T cell receptor beta chain is from a study of blood T cell repertoires in COVID-19. Turning to the study itself: From the United States, Italy and Spain came samples of acute and convalescent COVID-19. The cDNA or gDNA used as material had been derived from T cells, B-cell-depleted T cells, or PBMCs.

V dropped 5 bases and J dropped 1; count of bases not matched to a gene: 8. This CDR3 spans 15 amino acids. Germline V gene lookup returns CDR1 SGHRS and CDR2 YFSETQ. As handled by the study authors: Amplification of reference gene primers provided the estimated nucleated cell counts. The data were produced by immunoSEQ multiplex PCR, yet TCRdb's version contains in-frame clones alone and is incomplete. V and J calls and clone size are as listed in that table; D and trimming were resolved from the DNA. The table lists around 300,000 clones, 85% of them singletons. The sequence derives from a human donor in a cohort sampled during active COVID-19. The sample consisted of peripheral blood. The V gene is TRBV5-1, the J gene TRBJ1-1; 7 positions match TRBD1. The CDR3 DNA follows: TGCGCCAGCAGTTCGGCCCGGACAGGGAACACTGAAGCTTTCTTT. It encodes CASSSARTGNTEAFF.